The source of this T cell receptor (beta chain) is a study of T-cell memory formation after mild COVID-19. Turning to the study itself: TCR clusters were mostly donor specific.

The TCR alpha and TCR beta cDNA libraries, bearing sample barcodes and UMIs, were generated by 5'RACE using constant-segment primers. TCRdb independently ran MiXCR on the 5' RACE reads; one entry per CDR3 protein. Of approximately 490,000 distinct CDR3 sequences listed, 20% are singletons. About this clonotype itself: Its antigen is not known.

General study results and limits: Contracting clones, day 15 to 85, had balanced CD4/CD8, and later expanders favored CD4+.

The CDR3 consists of 13 residues. Germline V gene sequence: CDR1 DFQATT, CDR2 SNEGSKA (reference sequence). The V end was cut by 1 base, the J end by 2 bases, with 9 bases between. The chain recombines TRBV20-1 with TRBJ2-7, with D unresolved. The sample consisted of PBMCs or a T cell subset sorted from them (not recorded which). The sequence was collected from an adult woman who had mild COVID-19 (a few samples of this study predate the infection). Cell type and time point are not known. The chain's CDR3 is CSARAQGTYEQYF. CDR3 sequence (DNA): TGCAGTGCTAGAGCTCAAGGGACCTACGAGCAGTACTTC.